The sequence of this T cell receptor (beta chain) was determined in a study of T-cell reconstitution after alpha-beta-depleted transplantation in children. Study-wide findings and caveats: Diversity of TCRbeta at day 60 was high in some patients, arising from surviving recipient T cells and thymic progenitors. Expanded graft clones, several hundred of them, were reportedly the source of alpha-beta T cells about two months after transplant. It was newly produced T cells that mostly accounted for T-cell counts and diversity one year after transplant.

To note about this clonotype: What it recognizes is unknown.

It was with unique molecular identifiers that the TCRbeta library was prepared. TCRdb itself ran the PCR reads through MiXCR, one entry per CDR3 protein. This sample yields hundreds of thousands of distinct CDR3 sequences, of which roughly 15% are seen a single time; around 41% belongs to the top ten. Germline V lookup: CDR1 SGHAT, CDR2 FQDESV (reference sequence). This CDR3 contains 14 residues. V was shortened by 2 bases and J by 2 bases, with 10 bases between the two germline ends. This rearrangement joins TRBV11-1 to TRBJ2-7; D gene ambiguous. This material consisted of PBMCs, mostly from graft donor cells, taken 360 days after TCRalphabeta/CD19-depleted stem cell transplant. The source of this sequence is a male patient aged 2-9 years who had a stem cell transplant for acute lymphoblastic leukemia, so the T cells may come from the graft donor. The CDR3 sequence is CASSLKQPTYEQYF. CDR3 DNA sequence: TGTGCCAGCAGCTTAAAACAGCCCACCTACGAGCAGTACTTC. The full variable domain, in which reference TRBV11-1 and TRBJ2-7 provide the parts outside the CDR3, is EAEVAQSPRYKITEKSQAVAFWCDPISGHATLYWYRQILGQGPELLVQFQDESVVDDSQLPKDRFSAERLKGVDSTLKIQPAELGDSAMYLCASSLKQPTYEQYFGPGTRLTVT.